The 18 T cell receptor beta chains reported below all come from one sample, sequenced in a study of T cells in Graves' hyperthyroidism and ophthalmopathy. The source material, RNA transcripts, was used to amplify TCR beta CDR3 regions. Primed by the HTBI set, a first-round RT-PCR was run on the TCR CDR3. TCRdb re-called the multiplex PCR reads through MiXCR, storing one row per CDR3 protein. The sample has around 350,000 distinct CDR3 sequences, 20% to 30% seen once; the top ten hold 70% to 75%. Specimen: blood. The receptors here all came from a man aged 45 to 65 with Graves' hyperthyroidism.

This rearrangement joins TRBV29-1 to TRBJ2-1; D could derive from TRBD1 or TRBD2 (6 bases each). V lost 4 bases and J 14 bases, leaving 21 bases between the germline ends. The CDR3 runs to 13 residues. Per germline, CDR1 SQVTM and CDR2 ANQGSEA. For the CDR3, the DNA is TGCAGCGTTGTCCCCCTGGGGGGCGGGGAGAAGTTCTTC. Translation gives CSVVPLGGGEKFF.

This clonotype has only a few counts. The gene calls are TRBV7-6 and TRBJ1-1; 9 bases fit TRBD1. Germline V gives CDR1 SGHVS, CDR2 FNYEAQ. V lost 3 bases, J lost 4 bases, and 6 bases stayed unmatched. The CDR3 length is 15 residues. CDR3 residues: CASSFQQGASTEAFF. The CDR3 nucleotides are TGTGCCAGCAGCTTTCAACAGGGGGCGAGCACTGAAGCTTTCTTT.

This clonotype showed up just a few times. For the CDR3, the DNA is TGCAGCGCAGAGATGGTCAGATCCGCGGAGACCCAGTACTTC. It encodes CSAEMVRSAETQYF. The V gene is TRBV29-1, the J gene TRBJ2-5, with unresolved D. The CDR3 runs to 14 residues. Looked up from germline, CDR1 is SQVTM and CDR2 is ANQGSEA. V dropped 7 bases and J dropped 5 bases, with 20 bases sitting between them.

The table lists this clonotype with a few counts. CDR3 amino acids: CASSLQGGGGYGYTF. CDR3 coding DNA: TGTGCCAGCAGTTTACAGGGGGGCGGGGGCTATGGCTACACCTTC. This chain uses TRBV27 with TRBJ1-2, with 7 bases lining up with TRBD1. V shed 2 bases, J shed 4 bases, and the junction held 7 bases outside the gene matches. CDR1 is MNHEY, CDR2 SMNVEV, per germline (reference sequence). The CDR3 loop spans 15 amino acids.

This clonotype was counted only a few times. This chain connects TRBV6-1 to TRBJ2-7; D uncertain. CDR1 MNHNS and CDR2 SASEGT come from the germline V gene. The CDR3 is 14 residues long. Trimming took 5 bases from V and 4 from J, leaving 15 bases between them. The CDR3 loop is CASSPPDPPYEQYF. For the CDR3, the DNA is TGTGCCAGCAGTCCTCCGGACCCACCATACGAGCAGTACTTC.

The gene calls are TRBV6-1 and TRBJ1-5, with 11 bases lining up with TRBD1. With V trimmed by 8 bases and J by 2 bases, 14 bases remained unmatched. The CDR3 consists of 18 residues. Germline V gene lookup returns CDR1 MNHNS and CDR2 SASEGT. The CDR3 loop is CASGSGTGGVIGNQPQHF. The CDR3 DNA is TGTGCCAGCGGCTCCGGGACAGGGGGAGTTATAGGCAATCAGCCCCAGCATTTT.

Worth noting for this clonotype: Possible read error: a much larger clone is one base away. The V call is TRBV28, the J call TRBJ2-7, with D hard to call. The CDR3 covers 13 residues. Looked up from germline, CDR1 is MDHEN and CDR2 is SYDVKM. The CDR3 loop reads CAGSSNGPYEQYF. The DNA of the CDR3 is TGTGCCGGCAGTTCAAATGGACCCTACGAGCAGTACTTC.

This clonotype appeared many times. The chain employs TRBV12-3 or TRBV12-4 and TRBJ2-3, with TRBD2 matching 8 bases. V lost 6 bases and J lost 0; bases outside the gene matches: 14. The CDR3 runs 18 residues. The CDR3, as DNA: TGTGCCAGCAGCAGGGCGGTAAGCGGGAGTTGGAGCACAGATACGCAGTATTTT. Amino acids: CASSRAVSGSWSTDTQYF.

CDR3 DNA sequence: TGTGCCAGCAAACACTCAAGGGGGGCGAACACCGGGGAGCTGTTTTTT. Translating it yields CASKHSRGANTGELFF. V gene TRBV6-1 combines with J gene TRBJ2-2; D assignment may be TRBD1 or TRBD2 (6 bases each). Trimming took 7 bases from V and 0 from J, leaving 15 bases between them. This CDR3 is 16 amino acids long. CDR1 is MNHNS, CDR2 SASEGT, per germline.

This clonotype was counted ten times or more. The genes are TRBV29-1 and TRBJ1-1, with 8 bases lining up with TRBD1. Germline V gene data show CDR1 as SQVTM and CDR2 as ANQGSEA. V shed 7 bases, J shed 7 bases, and the junction held 14 bases outside the gene matches. The CDR3 is made up of 14 amino acids. This CDR3 is CSANGPDRVNEAFF. The CDR3 DNA sequence: TGCAGCGCCAACGGTCCGGACAGGGTGAATGAAGCTTTCTTT.

This clonotype was seen a few times. The chain joins TRBV19 to TRBJ1-1, with TRBD1 matching over 8 bases. The germline V gene has CDR1 LNHDA and CDR2 SQIVND (reference sequence). The length of the CDR3 is 13 residues. V shed 6 bases, J shed 6 bases, and the junction held 6 bases outside the gene matches. Here the CDR3 reads CASSGQGVSEAFF. The CDR3 nucleotides are TGTGCCAGTAGCGGACAGGGTGTATCTGAAGCTTTCTTT.

The chain recombines TRBV14 with TRBJ1-4, with D possibly matching TRBD1 (6 bases). The CDR3 sequence is 15 residues long. Germline V CDR1 and CDR2: SGHDN, FVKESK. V was pared by 4 bases and J by 3 bases, with 12 bases between. CDR3 protein: CASSPRTAANEKLFF. CDR3 coding DNA: TGTGCCAGCAGCCCTAGGACAGCGGCTAATGAAAAACTGTTTTTT. Looking up the rest from reference TRBV14 and TRBJ1-4 gives the full variable domain: EAGVTQFPSHSVIEKGQTVTLRCDPISGHDNLYWYRRVMGKEIKFLLHFVKESKQDESGMPNNRFLAERTGGTYSTLKVQPAELEDSGVYFCASSPRTAANEKLFFGSGTQLSVL.

This clonotype was detected ten times or more. The gene calls are TRBV12-3 or TRBV12-4 and TRBJ2-2; D is unresolved. The V end lost 5 bases, the J end lost 5 bases, and 9 bases lay between the germline ends. This CDR3 has 13 residues. The CDR3 DNA reads TGTGCCAGCAGTCTAGGGTCGACCGGGGAGCTGTTTTTT. Its translation: CASSLGSTGELFF.

The CDR3 region has the DNA TGTGCCATCAGTGATGGGCAGGGCTACGAGCAGTACTTC. It encodes CAISDGQGYEQYF. The chain uses TRBV10-3 and TRBJ2-7; D may be TRBD1 (5 bases). Germline V lookup: CDR1 ENHRY, CDR2 SYGVKD. Trimming removed 3 bases from V and 3 bases from J, with 9 bases in between. This CDR3 has 13 amino acids.

This clonotype was detected a few times. The rearrangement joins TRBV5-1 to TRBJ1-2; D gene ambiguous. CDR1 SGHRS and CDR2 YFSETQ come from the germline V gene. Trimming shortened V by 2 bases and J by 0 bases, and 11 bases separated the two germline ends. The CDR3 is 15 amino acids. In DNA form, the CDR3 reads TGCGCCAGCAGCTTCTCCGGGAAGTCTAACTATGGCTACACCTTC. This translates into CASSFSGKSNYGYTF.

This clonotype was seen ten or more times. The chain employs TRBV7-9 and TRBJ2-7; 9 bases map to TRBD1. Germline V gene lookup returns CDR1 SEHNR and CDR2 FQNEAQ (reference sequence). V was clipped by 1 base and J by 2 bases; unmatched bases: 6. The CDR3 is 16 amino acids. DNA for the CDR3: TGTGCCAGCAGCTTAGGCTTGGGGACAGGGACCTACGAGCAGTACTTC. Its protein is CASSLGLGTGTYEQYF.

This clonotype has a handful of counts. The rearrangement joins TRBV10-3 to TRBJ1-1; 9 nucleotides agree with TRBD1. CDR1 and CDR2 from the germline V gene are ENHRY and SYGVKD. This CDR3 is built from 16 residues. Losses at the gene ends were 7 bases for V and 1 base for J; bases not matched to a gene: 10. The CDR3, as DNA: TGTGCCATCACCAAAACCGGGACAGGGACGAACACTGAAGCTTTCTTT. Translation gives CAITKTGTGTNTEAFF.

The chain couples TRBV30 to TRBJ2-1; no firm D call. This CDR3 contains 13 residues. V lost 5 bases and J 3 bases, leaving 11 bases between the germline ends. Germline V gene data show CDR1 as GTSNPN and CDR2 as SVGIG (reference sequence). CDR3 DNA sequence: TGTGCCTGGGCTATCAGCGACTACAATGAGCAGTTCTTC. This gives the protein CAWAISDYNEQFF.